Listed below are T cell receptor beta chains from one sample, sequenced in a study of blood T cell repertoires in COVID-19. Clones were read by immunoSEQ multiplex PCR, and TCRdb kept only the in-frame ones, dropping some. The data hold about 310,000 clones, with about nine tenths observed a single time. Sequenced sample: peripheral blood. These receptors were obtained from a man in his fifties with active or convalescent COVID-19. Both conserved end residues are part of each CDR3. The D gene is left open where the match is weak. A row's size may be missing; if present it is once, few, many or a size class.

d_call,v_call,j_call,clone_size,cdr3_nt,cdr3_aa
-,TRBV29-1,TRBJ1-1,once,TGCAGCGGACAGATGAACACTGAAGCTTTCTTT,CSGQMNTEAFF
TRBD1,TRBV10-3,TRBJ1-1,-,TGTGCCATCAGTGGCGACAGGGAGGACGATAACACTGAAGCTTTCTTT,CAISGDREDDNTEAFF
TRBD1,TRBV11-2,TRBJ2-7,-,TGTGCCAGCAGCTTAGAGGGACAGGCTGGCGAGCAGTACTTC,CASSLEGQAGEQYF
TRBD1,TRBV4-1,TRBJ1-1,-,TGCGCCAGCAGCCAAGATCCTGAGTCAGCGAGGACAGGGTACTTTAACACTGAAGCTTTCTTT,CASSQDPESARTGYFNTEAFF
TRBD1,TRBV11-2,TRBJ1-2,-,TGTGCCAGCAGCCCTAGACAGGGGGAGGGCTACACCTTC,CASSPRQGEGYTF
-,TRBV24-1,TRBJ2-1,-,TGTGCCACCAGGGGGAGCCCCCTCTACAATGAGCAGTTCTTC,CATRGSPLYNEQFF
-,TRBV7-2,TRBJ2-1,-,TGTGCCAGCAGCTCCGGACAGTCCTACAATGAGCAGTTCTTC,CASSSGQSYNEQFF
-,TRBV9,TRBJ1-3,-,TGTGCCAGCAGCGGGGGCGCATCTGGAAACACCATATATTTT,CASSGGASGNTIYF
-,TRBV5-8,TRBJ1-5,-,TGTGCCAGCAGCTCGAGGGTCGACTATAGCAATCAGCCCCAGCATTTT,CASSSRVDYSNQPQHF
-,TRBV19,TRBJ2-5,-,TGTGCCAGTAGTACAAAGGAGTACCAAGAGACCCAGTACTTC,CASSTKEYQETQYF